The text below deals with one T cell receptor (beta chain). The antigen remains undetermined. This sample was included in a study of T cell repertoires in cytomegalovirus infection. Study as a whole: Indications of both CMV infection and matching HLA type were provided by public TCR beta signatures.

TCRdb re-called the reads with MiXCR, one entry per CDR3 protein. Of roughly 700,000 distinct CDR3 sequences listed, 30% to 40% are singletons. Overall study results and limits: Across the ex vivo response, the dominant clonotypes were HLA-C-restricted CMV-specific TCR beta clonotypes.

The CDR3 length is 15 residues. Trimming pared 4 bases from V and 2 bases from J, leaving 15 bases between. The germline V gene encodes CDR1 SGHVS and CDR2 FNYEAQ. The sample here was cultured PBMCs, taken from culture after CMV antigen stimulation. The chain carries TRBV7-6 and TRBJ2-7; TRBD1 is a possible D gene (6 bases). This receptor was identified in a human donor in good health (CMV status not recorded). Some clones in this sample may be carry-over from other donors' samples. CDR3 loop: CASSSPGTLAYEQYF. The CDR3 coding sequence is TGTGCCAGCAGCTCCCCCGGGACACTAGCCTACGAGCAGTACTTC.